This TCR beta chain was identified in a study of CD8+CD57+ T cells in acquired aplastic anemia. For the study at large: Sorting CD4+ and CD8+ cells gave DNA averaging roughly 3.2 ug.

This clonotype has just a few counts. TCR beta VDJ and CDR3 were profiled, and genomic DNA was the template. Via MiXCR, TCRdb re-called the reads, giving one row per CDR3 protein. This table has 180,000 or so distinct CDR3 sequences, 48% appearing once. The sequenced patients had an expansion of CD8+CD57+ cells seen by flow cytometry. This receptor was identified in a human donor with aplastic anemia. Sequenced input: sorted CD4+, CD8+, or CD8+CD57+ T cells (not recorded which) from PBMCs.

The DNA for the CDR3 is TGTGCCACCAGCAAGACTAGCGGGAGTTCAGAGACCCAGTACTTC. Amino acid sequence: CATSKTSGSSETQYF. The J gene is TRBJ2-5, the V gene TRBV15; the match to TRBD2 covers 12 bases. CDR3 length equals 15 residues. Germline CDR1 reads LNHNV; CDR2 reads YYDKDF (reference sequence). V lost 4 bases and J lost 4; bases outside the gene matches: 4.